The T cell receptor (beta chain) under discussion was sequenced for a study of CD8 T cells in Susac syndrome. The trim removed 0 bases at V and 7 bases at J, leaving 10 bases unmatched. Germline V gene lookup returns CDR1 DFQATT and CDR2 SNEGSKA (reference sequence). CDR3 length equals 16 residues. Reverse transcription used about 0.45 to 1 ug RNA and random hexamers. An immunoSEQ multiplex PCR amplified TCR beta CDR3 over 54 Vbeta and 13 Jbeta. TCRdb itself ran the immunoSEQ multiplex PCR reads through MiXCR, one entry per CDR3 protein. In the table there are under 200,000 distinct CDR3 sequences, roughly 94% of which are singletons.

The material sequenced was CD4+ T cells from PBMCs. This clonotype was sampled from a human donor in good health. The J gene is TRBJ2-2, the V gene TRBV20-1; 8 positions match TRBD2. This CDR3 is CSARDLVGTRIGELFF. DNA for the CDR3: TGCAGTGCTAGAGATCTGGTGGGGACTAGAATCGGGGAGCTGTTTTTT.